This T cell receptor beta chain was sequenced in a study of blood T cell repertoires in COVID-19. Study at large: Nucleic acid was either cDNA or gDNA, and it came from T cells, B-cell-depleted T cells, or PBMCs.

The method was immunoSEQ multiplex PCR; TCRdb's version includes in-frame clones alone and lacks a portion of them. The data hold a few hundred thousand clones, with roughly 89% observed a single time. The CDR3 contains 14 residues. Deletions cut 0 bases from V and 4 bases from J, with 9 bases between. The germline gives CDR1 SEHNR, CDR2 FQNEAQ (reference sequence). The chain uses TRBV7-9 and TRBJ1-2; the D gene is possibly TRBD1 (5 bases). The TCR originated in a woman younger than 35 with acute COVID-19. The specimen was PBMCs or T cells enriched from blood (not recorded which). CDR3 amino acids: CASSLARVTYGYTF. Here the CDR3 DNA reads TGTGCCAGCAGCTTAGCCAGGGTGACCTATGGCTACACCTTC.